This TCR beta chain emerged from a study of blood T cells in healthy people across ages. Study-level findings and limits: The authors considered diversity estimates from one million T cells to be underestimates.

The germline V gene encodes CDR1 SEHNR and CDR2 FQNEAQ (reference sequence). This CDR3 comprises 14 residues. V was clipped by 3 bases and J by 5 bases, with 11 bases between them. Details on this clonotype: Antigen: not known.

Using a J-beta primer mix together with a sample-barcoded 5' primer, a second PCR was run for about 6 to 12 cycles. TCRdb processed the 5' RACE reads anew with MiXCR; each CDR3 protein has one entry. The sample contains over 1,200,000 distinct CDR3 sequences, approximately 63% of which appear only once. The specimen sequenced was blood. The chain couples TRBV7-9 to TRBJ2-1; no reliable D call. This receptor was taken from a man between 18 and 35 years old in good health. As DNA, the CDR3 is TGTGCCAGCAGCTTTCCCTCCTGGGACAATGAGCAGTTCTTC. This gives the protein CASSFPSWDNEQFF.